This entry features one TCR beta chain sequence. What it recognizes is unknown. The data were obtained in a study of shared clonotypes between healthy human individuals. Findings and caveats of the study: In a few donors, about 5% of naive CD4 clonotypes appeared in common.

Method: immunoSEQ multiplex PCR; TCRdb's copy keeps in-frame clones and lacks some. The table shows roughly 2.4 million clones, with nearly 97% occurring only once. Per germline, CDR1 SEHNR and CDR2 FQNEAQ (reference sequence). Trimming took 6 bases from V and 2 from J; bases not matched to a gene: 12. The CDR3 is 16 amino acids. The chain joins TRBV7-9 to TRBJ2-5; 7 bases match TRBD1. This clonotype originated in a young man in good health. Sequenced input: naive CD4+ T cells sorted from blood. Subset: CD45RA+ positively selected. CDR3 DNA sequence: TGTGCCAGCAGGGAATCCGGGACAGAGTTTCAAGAGACCCAGTACTTC. The encoded protein is CASRESGTEFQETQYF.